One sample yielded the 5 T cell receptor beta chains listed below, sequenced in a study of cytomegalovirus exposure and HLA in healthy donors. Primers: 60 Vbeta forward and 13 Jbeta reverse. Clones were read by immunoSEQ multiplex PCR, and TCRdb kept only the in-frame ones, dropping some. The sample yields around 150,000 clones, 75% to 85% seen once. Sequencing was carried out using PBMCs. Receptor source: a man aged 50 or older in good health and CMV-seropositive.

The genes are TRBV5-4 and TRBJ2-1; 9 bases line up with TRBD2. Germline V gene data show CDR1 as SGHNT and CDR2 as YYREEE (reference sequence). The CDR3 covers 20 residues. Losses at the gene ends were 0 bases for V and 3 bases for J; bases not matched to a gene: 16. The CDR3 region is CASSLVLQAGSSGIYNEQFF. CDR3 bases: TGTGCCAGCAGCTTGGTGTTGCAGGCGGGATCTAGCGGGATCTACAATGAGCAGTTCTTC.

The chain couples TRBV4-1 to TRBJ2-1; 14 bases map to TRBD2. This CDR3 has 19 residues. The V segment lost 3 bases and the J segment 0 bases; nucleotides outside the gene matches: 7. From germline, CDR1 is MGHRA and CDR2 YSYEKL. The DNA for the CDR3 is TGCGCCAGCAGCCACCCGACTAGCGGGAGGGCCAGCTCCTACAATGAGCAGTTCTTC. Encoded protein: CASSHPTSGRASSYNEQFF.

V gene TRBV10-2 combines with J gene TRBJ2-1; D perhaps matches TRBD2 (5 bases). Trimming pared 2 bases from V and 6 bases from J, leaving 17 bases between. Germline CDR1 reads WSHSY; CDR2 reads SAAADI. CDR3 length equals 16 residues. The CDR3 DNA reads TGCGCCAGCAGTGAGGTTATAACTAGACCTGGCAATGAGCAGTTCTTC. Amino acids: CASSEVITRPGNEQFF.

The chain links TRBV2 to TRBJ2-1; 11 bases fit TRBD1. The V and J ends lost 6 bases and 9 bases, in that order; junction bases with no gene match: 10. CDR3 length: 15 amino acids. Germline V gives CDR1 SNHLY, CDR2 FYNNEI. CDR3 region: CASSPGTGGPGEQFF. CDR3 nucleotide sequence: TGTGCCAGCAGCCCCGGGACAGGGGGTCCCGGTGAGCAGTTCTTC.

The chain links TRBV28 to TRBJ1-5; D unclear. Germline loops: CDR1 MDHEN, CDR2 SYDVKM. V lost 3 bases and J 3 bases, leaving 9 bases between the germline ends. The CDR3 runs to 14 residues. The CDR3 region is CASSLLVDNQPQHF. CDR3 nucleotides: TGTGCCAGCAGTTTGTTGGTAGACAATCAGCCCCAGCATTTT.